One T cell receptor (beta chain) is described in this entry. Its specificity is not known. The sample is drawn from a study of response to subunit inactivated influenza vaccine. Findings of the study overall: The authors offered the suggestion that each seasonal influenza vaccination recruits few new T cells.

TCRdb re-called the RT-PCR reads with MiXCR, one entry per CDR3 protein. Of about 650,000 distinct CDR3 sequences in the sample, approximately 14% were seen once. Germline V CDR1 and CDR2: LGHDT, YNNKEL (reference sequence). Trimming shortened V by 2 bases and J by 4 bases, and 19 bases separated the two germline ends. The length of the CDR3 is 17 residues. The chain employs TRBV3-1 and TRBJ2-3; D is uncertain. Material: PBMCs from blood, obtained roughly 2 weeks before vaccination. The source of this sequence is a man aged 50 to 60 who received an inactivated influenza vaccine. The CDR3 bases are TGTGCCAGCAGCCAATATCCCTCGACTTTCCCCCCAGATACGCAGTATTTT. Its translation is CASSQYPSTFPPDTQYF.